The rows below give T cell receptor beta chains drawn from one sample of a study of regulatory T cells in long-lasting Graves disease. Using its own MiXCR run on the multiplex PCR reads, TCRdb lists one record per CDR3 protein. This table holds 410,000 or so distinct CDR3 sequences, about 16% found once. The sample was also linked to a second study, of T cells in Graves' hyperthyroidism and ophthalmopathy.

Sequenced material: peripheral blood mononuclear cells (PBMCs), taken at new diagnosis, from a patient treated with antithyroid drugs. The receptor set was obtained from a woman in her thirties with Graves disease. The CDR3 runs from the conserved cysteine through the conserved F or W. The D gene is left open where the match is weak. Some rows mark clone size as missing; the rest say once, few, many or name a class of expanded clone.

V,size,D,J,DNA,CDR3
TRBV28,many,TRBD2,TRBJ2-1,TGTGCCAGCAGTTTATATCCGGTGGAGAGCGGGAGGAACACCTACAATGAGCAGTTCTTC,CASSLYPVESGRNTYNEQFF
TRBV27,.,.,TRBJ2-6,TGTGCCAGCAGTTTATATCCAGTCAGCTCTGGGGCCAACGTCCTGACTTTC,CASSLYPVSSGANVLTF
TRBV29-1,many,.,TRBJ2-4,TGCAGCGCAGCGGAGTCCGGGGGAAACATTCAGTACTTC,CSAAESGGNIQYF
TRBV19,many,TRBD1,TRBJ2-7,TGTGCCAGTAGTGTTGGGACAGGTTTTGGCGAGCAGTACTTC,CASSVGTGFGEQYF
TRBV20-1,many,TRBD2,TRBJ2-2,TGCAGTGCTTCCCGGGGGGGATACATCGGGGAGCTGTTTTTT,CSASRGGYIGELFF
TRBV7-3,few,TRBD1,TRBJ2-6,TGTGCCAGCAGCCCGAGGGACAGGGGGCCCCCTGGGGCCAACGTCCTGACTTTC,CASSPRDRGPPGANVLTF
TRBV4-2,.,TRBD1,TRBJ1-5,TGTGCCAGCAGCCTTTCCGGGACAGGGGGACAGCCCCAGCATTTT,CASSLSGTGGQPQHF
TRBV3-1,many,TRBD1,TRBJ1-1,TGTGCCAGCAGCCAAGAATGGACAGGGGCTCATGAAGCTTTCTTT,CASSQEWTGAHEAFF
TRBV5-1,many,TRBD2,TRBJ2-7,TGCGCCAGCAGCCCCCGATCCCTTGGACTAGCGGGTGAAACCTACGAGCAGTACTTC,CASSPRSLGLAGETYEQYF
TRBV11-2,.,.,TRBJ2-7,TGTGCCAGCGGGCTTAGCTCAGGGTACAGATCCTACGAGCAGTACTTC,CASGLSSGYRSYEQYF
TRBV4-1,few,TRBD1,TRBJ2-7,TGCGCCAGCAGCCAAGTGGGGACAGGGAACTACGAGCAGTACTTC,CASSQVGTGNYEQYF
TRBV7-3,many,.,TRBJ2-1,TGTGCCAGCAGCCCCCCGACTTCTCCTGAGCAGTTCTTC,CASSPPTSPEQFF
TRBV20-1,.,.,TRBJ2-3,TGCAGTGCTAGAGTGCCAGTCACAGATACGCAGTATTTT,CSARVPVTDTQYF
TRBV12-3/TRBV12-4,few,TRBD1,TRBJ1-1,TGTGCCAGCAATCCGAGGGACAGGGTCACTGAAGCTTTCTTT,CASNPRDRVTEAFF
TRBV3-1,.,.,TRBJ2-7,TGTGCCAGCAGCCAAGACGCCGGACTGTGGGGTTGGGAGCAGTACTTC,CASSQDAGLWGWEQYF
TRBV6-2/TRBV6-3,many,.,TRBJ2-1,TGTGCCAGCAGTGGGGTGCGGCACAATGAGCAGTTCTTC,CASSGVRHNEQFF
TRBV7-2,.,TRBD2,TRBJ2-1,TGTGCCAGCAGCTCTCGGCGGGGGAGGGCCTACAATGAGCAGTTCTTC,CASSSRRGRAYNEQFF
TRBV4-2,.,TRBD2,TRBJ2-1,TGTGCCAGCAGCCTTTGGGGGGCCGGGAGGGAATCCTACAATGAGCAGTTCTTC,CASSLWGAGRESYNEQFF
TRBV3-1,many,.,TRBJ2-7,TGTGCCAGCAGCTCAGCCCCACTAGTCTCCTACGAGCAGTACTTC,CASSSAPLVSYEQYF
TRBV20-1,.,TRBD2,TRBJ2-7,TGCAGTGCTAGAGAATGGAGACTAGCGGCCTACGAGCAGTACTTC,CSAREWRLAAYEQYF
TRBV7-3,many,TRBD1,TRBJ1-1,TGTGCCAGCAGCTGGACAGGGGCGGGCGTGAACACTGAAGCTTTCTTT,CASSWTGAGVNTEAFF
TRBV6-2/TRBV6-3,many,.,TRBJ1-2,TGTGCCAGCAGTCCACCGATTCGGGGAAAGAACCTGTATGGCTACACCTTC,CASSPPIRGKNLYGYTF
TRBV6-1,many,TRBD2,TRBJ2-3,TGTGCCAGCAGTGATTATAGACTAGCGGGAACGACTAGCACAGATACGCAGTATTTT,CASSDYRLAGTTSTDTQYF
TRBV3-1,many,TRBD1,TRBJ2-1,TGTGCCAGCAGCCGCGACGCGCGGGGACAGGGGGCTTTTCGGTCCAATGAGCAGTTCTTC,CASSRDARGQGAFRSNEQFF
TRBV7-8,many,.,TRBJ2-1,TGTGCCAGCAGCTTATTAATGGGAGATGAGCAGTTCTTC,CASSLLMGDEQFF
TRBV24-1,.,.,TRBJ1-2,TGTGCCACCAGTGATGGGGCGGGGCCCTATGGCTACACCTTC,CATSDGAGPYGYTF
TRBV7-9,many,.,TRBJ2-3,TGTGCCAGCAGCTTCTTAGCGAGCACAGATACGCAGTATTTT,CASSFLASTDTQYF
TRBV7-3,.,TRBD2,TRBJ2-1,TGTGCCAGCAGTCTTAGTTCCGGGACTAGCGGGAGCAGTGAGCAGTTCTTC,CASSLSSGTSGSSEQFF
TRBV11-2,many,TRBD2,TRBJ2-1,TGTGCCAGCAGCTTGGGTCTAGCGGGAGGGGATGAGCAGTTCTTC,CASSLGLAGGDEQFF
TRBV5-1,many,.,TRBJ2-1,TGCGCCAGCAGCTTGCGGGCCGCCCCCCGGAGCCCCTACAATGAGCAGTTCTTC,CASSLRAAPRSPYNEQFF
TRBV7-8,many,TRBD2,TRBJ2-7,TGTGCCAGCAGCTTAGAAGGGGCGGGGGGTTACGAGCAGTACTTC,CASSLEGAGGYEQYF
TRBV27,many,.,TRBJ2-7,TGTGCCAGCAGCTACGGGGGTCGGGAGCAGTACTTC,CASSYGGREQYF
TRBV6-1,many,.,TRBJ1-1,TGTGCCAGCAGTGTGGGGACGCAGAAACTCAACACTGAAGCTTTCTTT,CASSVGTQKLNTEAFF
TRBV30,.,.,TRBJ1-5,TGTGCCTGGAGTCTGACAGGAAATTATCAGCCCCAGCATTTT,CAWSLTGNYQPQHF
TRBV11-2,many,TRBD1,TRBJ2-5,TGTGCCAGCAGCTCCCCCCTCGGACAGGGGTACCAAGAGACCCAGTACTTC,CASSSPLGQGYQETQYF
TRBV28,few,.,TRBJ1-5,TGTGCCAGCAGTGAGGGGTTCGTTCAGCCCCAGCATTTT,CASSEGFVQPQHF
TRBV27,.,TRBD1,TRBJ1-3,TGTGCCAGCAGTTTCACCTCGGGACAGGGAAACACCATATATTTT,CASSFTSGQGNTIYF
TRBV6-1,many,.,TRBJ2-7,TGTGCCAGCAGTCACCCCTCCTACGAGCAGTACTTC,CASSHPSYEQYF
TRBV20-1,many,TRBD2,TRBJ2-1,TGCAGTACTTCCGGGCTAGCGGGAGCGGGGTCCTACAATGAGCAGTTCTTC,CSTSGLAGAGSYNEQFF
TRBV29-1,.,TRBD1,TRBJ2-5,TGCAGCGTTCCCGGGACAGGGGAAGAGACCCAGTACTTC,CSVPGTGEETQYF
TRBV2,.,TRBD1,TRBJ2-2,TGTGCCAGCAGTATAAGGACAGGGAGGACCGGGGAGCTGTTTTTT,CASSIRTGRTGELFF